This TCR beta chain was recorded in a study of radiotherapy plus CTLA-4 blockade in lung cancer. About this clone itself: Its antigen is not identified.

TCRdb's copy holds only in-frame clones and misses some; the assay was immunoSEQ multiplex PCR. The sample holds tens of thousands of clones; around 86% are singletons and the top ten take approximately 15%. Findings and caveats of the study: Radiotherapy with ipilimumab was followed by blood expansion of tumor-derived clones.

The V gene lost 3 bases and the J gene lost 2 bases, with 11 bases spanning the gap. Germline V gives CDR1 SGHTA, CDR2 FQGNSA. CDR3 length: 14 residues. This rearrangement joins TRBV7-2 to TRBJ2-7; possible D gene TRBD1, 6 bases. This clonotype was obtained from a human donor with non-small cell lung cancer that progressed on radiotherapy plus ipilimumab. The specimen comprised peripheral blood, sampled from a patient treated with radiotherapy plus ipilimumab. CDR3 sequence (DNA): TGTGCCAGCAGCTTCCGGGACACGACCTACGAGCAGTACTTC. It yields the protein CASSFRDTTYEQYF.